This T cell receptor (beta chain) is from a study of neurological immune-mediated disorders. Background on the study: There were 34 multiple sclerosis patients. Of these, 31 had relapsing-remitting MS and 3 had secondary progressive MS.

5'RACE employing 10-nucleotide random UMIs yielded the cDNA. TCRdb recomputed calls from the 5' RACE reads with MiXCR, one row per CDR3 protein. The sample carries more than 15,000 distinct CDR3 sequences, about 2.8% recorded once. In this sample, this clonotype turned up many times. Antigen: not known. Study results and caveats: The most TCR clonal expansion was seen in HTLV-1-associated myelopathy, whereas the least was seen in multiple sclerosis, below the level in healthy controls. The study found no CDR3 amino acid sequences shared by expanded clones across subjects, suggesting private repertoires in all groups.

This CDR3 spans 13 amino acids. Trimming took off 5 bases at V and 8 bases at J, with 18 bases between the two ends. The V gene's germline CDR1 is DFQATT and CDR2 SNEGSKA (reference sequence). The chain recombines TRBV20-1 with TRBJ1-1; TRBD1 is a possible D gene (5 bases). The sequence came from a woman aged 18 to 35 with multiple sclerosis. Sequences were obtained from PBMCs. CDR3 sequence (DNA): TGCAGTGCTGGGGGACCAGGTTCGAGAGAAGCTTTCTTT. Protein: CSAGGPGSREAFF.